The 24 T cell receptor beta chains in this list originate from one sample, sequenced in a study of CD8 T cells in ankylosing spondylitis. A single record per CDR3 protein comes from TCRdb applying MiXCR to the 5' RACE reads. The sample records 300,000 to 400,000 distinct CDR3 sequences, approximately 15% being singletons. Sequenced: blood, either unsorted or a sorted T cell fraction (not recorded which). The receptors stem from a male donor with ankylosing spondylitis or in good health (not recorded which).

With respect to this clonotype: One end of the junction is discordant with germline, which a read error may explain. V gene TRBV10-3 combines with J gene TRBJ2-7, with D maybe TRBD1 (6 bases). CDR1 is ENHRY and CDR2 is SYGVKD in the germline V gene. The CDR3 covers 14 residues. The CDR3 nucleotides are TGTGTCATCAGTGATTCGACAGGTTCCTACGAGCAGTACTTC. Translation: CVISDSTGSYEQYF.

This clonotype was recorded a few times. V and J are TRBV7-9 and TRBJ1-2; 8 nucleotides agree with TRBD1. The CDR3 totals 16 residues. Germline V gene sequence: CDR1 SEHNR, CDR2 FQNEAQ (reference sequence). V shed 6 bases and J 3 bases; nucleotides not matched to a gene: 12. The CDR3 DNA reads as TGTGCCAGCAGGGCGCCCACAGGGGGGCTGGACTATGGCTACACCTTC. Amino acid sequence: CASRAPTGGLDYGYTF. Variable domain in full (rest from reference TRBV7-9 and TRBJ1-2): DTGVSQNPRHKITKRGQNVTFRCDPISEHNRLYWYRQTLGQGPEFLTYFQNEAQLEKSRLLSDRFSAERPKGSFSTLEIQRTEQGDSAMYLCASRAPTGGLDYGYTFGSGTRLTVV.

The J gene is TRBJ2-2, the V gene TRBV15; TRBD1 matches at 7 bases. CDR1 LNHNV and CDR2 YYDKDF come from the germline V gene (reference sequence). V was clipped by 3 bases and J by 4 bases; unmatched bases: 8. CDR3 size: 16 residues. In nucleotides, the CDR3 is TGTGCCACCAGCAGGGCGACAGGGCGAGGCACCGGGGAGCTGTTTTTT. Translation gives CATSRATGRGTGELFF. The variable domain in full, completed from reference TRBV15 and TRBJ2-2, reads DAMVIQNPRYQVTQFGKPVTLSCSQTLNHNVMYWYQQKSSQAPKLLFHYYDKDFNNEADTPDNFQSRRPNTSFCFLDIRSPGLGDTAMYLCATSRATGRGTGELFFGEGSRLTVL.

Only a few counts were recorded for this clonotype. The chain joins TRBV2 to TRBJ1-3; no definite D call. Germline V CDR1 and CDR2: SNHLY, FYNNEI. Trimming left V 1 base short and J 3 bases short, with 7 bases between. This CDR3 region has 14 residues. In DNA form, the CDR3 reads TGTGCCAGCAGTGAAGGGGCGTTTGGAAACACCATATATTTT. It translates to CASSEGAFGNTIYF. The full variable domain, rest sourced from reference TRBV2 and TRBJ1-3, is EPEVTQTPSHQVTQMGQEVILRCVPISNHLYFYWYRQILGQKVEFLVSFYNNEISEKSEIFDDQFSVERPDGSNFTLKIRSTKLEDSAMYFCASSEGAFGNTIYFGEGSWLTVV.

Points on this clonotype: Sequence at one end of the junction differs from germline and may be a read error. The chain recombines TRBV7-9 with TRBJ2-2; D is undetermined. CDR1 is SEHNR and CDR2 is FQNEAQ in the germline V gene (reference sequence). The CDR3 contains 13 residues. The CDR3 DNA reads as TGTGCCAGCGGCTTCGGGCTCATCGGGGAGCTGTTTTTT. It specifies CASGFGLIGELFF.

In this sample, this clonotype turned up many times. This chain connects TRBV9 to TRBJ2-3, with 8 bases that match TRBD2. Germline V lookup: CDR1 SGDLS, CDR2 YYNGEE. Losses at the gene ends were 0 bases for V and 2 bases for J; bases not matched to a gene: 2. The CDR3 has 15 amino acids. DNA for the CDR3: TGTGCCAGCAGCGTAGGAGCGGGGGTCACAGATACGCAGTATTTT. It encodes CASSVGAGVTDTQYF.

The rearrangement uses TRBV7-2 and TRBJ2-1, with D possibly matching TRBD2 (7 bases). The CDR3 totals 16 residues. Germline CDR1 reads SGHTA; CDR2 reads FQGNSA. The V end lost 0 bases, the J end lost 5 bases, and 14 bases lay between the germline ends. CDR3 sequence: CASSLAGGGQHNEQFF. The CDR3 coding sequence is TGTGCCAGCAGCTTAGCGGGCGGGGGCCAACACAATGAGCAGTTCTTC.

In this sample, this clonotype turned up a few times. The J gene is TRBJ2-1, the V gene TRBV29-1; 11 bases fit TRBD2. CDR3 size: 14 residues. The V and J ends lost 7 bases and 4 bases, in that order; junction bases with no gene match: 6. CDR1 and CDR2 from the germline V gene are SQVTM and ANQGSEA. The CDR3 loop reads CSGAGTSGYNEQFF. The CDR3, as DNA: TGCAGCGGCGCCGGGACTAGCGGTTACAATGAGCAGTTCTTC.

The J gene is TRBJ2-3, the V gene TRBV5-1; D call uncertain. Trimming stripped 0 bases from V and 6 bases from J, with 11 bases between. Germline CDR1 reads SGHRS; CDR2 reads YFSETQ. This CDR3 contains 14 residues. The CDR3 loop reads CASSLAIISDTQYF. DNA for the CDR3: TGCGCCAGCAGCTTGGCGATCATTTCGGATACGCAGTATTTT.

This clonotype was observed a handful of times. The gene calls are TRBV11-2 and TRBJ2-7; D is unclear. From germline, CDR1 is SGHAT and CDR2 FQNNGV. Trimming removed 3 bases from V and 0 bases from J, with 6 bases in between. The CDR3 runs to 13 residues. The CDR3 here is CASSFESSYEQYF. CDR3 in DNA: TGTGCCAGCAGCTTCGAGAGCTCCTACGAGCAGTACTTC.

This clonotype was recorded many times. The rearrangement uses TRBV27 and TRBJ2-1, with D possibly matching TRBD2 (5 bases). The germline V and J ends were trimmed by 5 bases and 4 bases, with 21 bases remaining between them. The CDR3 spans 17 residues. From germline, CDR1 is MNHEY and CDR2 SMNVEV (reference sequence). Written as DNA, the CDR3 is TGTGCCAGCAGTCAGAGGGTTCTCTCTTACTCTTACAATGAGCAGTTCTTC. Protein sequence: CASSQRVLSYSYNEQFF.

In this sample, this clonotype turned up a few times. The rearrangement uses TRBV20-1 and TRBJ2-5; D not resolved. The CDR3 consists of 11 residues. V was clipped by 5 bases and J by 2 bases, with 6 bases between them. The germline V gene encodes CDR1 DFQATT and CDR2 SNEGSKA (reference sequence). CDR3 sequence (DNA): TGCAGTGCTGTAGATCAAGAGACCCAGTACTTC. This encodes CSAVDQETQYF.

The V call is TRBV3-1, the J call TRBJ2-5; D gene unclear. The CDR3 length is 14 residues. Trimming shortened V by 4 bases and J by 1 base, and 10 bases separated the two germline ends. The germline gives CDR1 LGHDT, CDR2 YNNKEL (reference sequence). The CDR3 sequence is CASSRVSSQETQYF. CDR3 coding DNA: TGTGCCAGCAGCCGCGTCAGTAGCCAAGAGACCCAGTACTTC.

This clonotype was detected once. V and J are TRBV20-1 and TRBJ2-2, with 7 nucleotides matching TRBD2. Germline V lookup: CDR1 DFQATT, CDR2 SNEGSKA (reference sequence). There are 15 residues in the CDR3. The ends lost 2 bases at V and 4 bases at J; junction bases unmatched: 7. In nucleotides, the CDR3 is TGCAGTGCTAGACCCCGGACTAGGCGCACCGGGGAGCTGTTTTTT. This codes for CSARPRTRRTGELFF.

The J gene is TRBJ2-5, the V gene TRBV27; 9 bases fit TRBD2. The ends lost 5 bases at V and 2 bases at J; junction bases unmatched: 6. The germline V gene encodes CDR1 MNHEY and CDR2 SMNVEV (reference sequence). The length of the CDR3 is 15 residues. The CDR3 here is CASSILSGRQETQYF. The CDR3 nucleotides read TGTGCCAGCAGTATCCTTAGCGGGAGACAAGAGACCCAGTACTTC.

In its sample, this clonotype was seen a few times. The genes are TRBV20-1 and TRBJ2-5; D perhaps matches TRBD2 (5 bases). V was pared by 6 bases and J by 4 bases, with 9 bases between. Per germline, CDR1 DFQATT and CDR2 SNEGSKA (reference sequence). The CDR3 is made up of 11 amino acids. The CDR3 DNA reads TGCAGTGCGGACTTCCGAGAGACCCAGTACTTC. It is translated as CSADFRETQYF.

This rearrangement joins TRBV10-2 to TRBJ1-1, with TRBD1 matching 9 bases. Germline CDR1 is WSHSY and CDR2 is SAAADI. The CDR3 runs to 17 residues. Trimming took 6 bases from V and 1 from J; bases not matched to a gene: 12. CDR3 loop: CASRDSHRGRANTEAFF. Written as DNA, the CDR3 is TGCGCCAGCAGAGATAGTCACAGGGGGCGGGCGAACACTGAAGCTTTCTTT.

In its sample, this clonotype was seen many times. The V call is TRBV5-4, the J call TRBJ2-1; the match to TRBD2 covers 11 bases. CDR1 SGHNT and CDR2 YYREEE come from the germline V gene (reference sequence). V lost 0 bases and J lost 7; bases outside the gene matches: 3. The CDR3 extends over 15 amino acids. For the CDR3, the DNA is TGTGCCAGCAGCTTGGATTTAGCGGGGGGGAATGAGCAGTTCTTC. Protein sequence: CASSLDLAGGNEQFF.

In regard to this clonotype: Given a much more abundant clone one base away, this may be a read error. This chain joins TRBV12-3 or TRBV12-4 and TRBJ2-3; 11 positions match TRBD2. V trimming: 10 bases; J trimming: 3 bases; junction bases outside the gene matches: 6. The CDR3 is 14 residues long. CDR3 loop: CATRLAGGTDTQYF. In nucleotides, the CDR3 is TGTGCCACCAGGCTAGCGGGGGGAACAGATACGCAGTATTTT.

The rearrangement uses TRBV20-1 and TRBJ2-5; no firm D call. Trimming pared 0 bases from V and 1 base from J, leaving 12 bases between. The germline CDR1 and CDR2 sequences are DFQATT and SNEGSKA (reference sequence). The CDR3 has 15 amino acids. The CDR3, as DNA: TGCAGTGCTAGAGATGGTAGCCGAGGCCAAGAGACCCAGTACTTC. Translated: CSARDGSRGQETQYF.

This clonotype came up a few times. J is TRBJ1-6 and V is TRBV5-1; D is unclear. The V end was cut by 4 bases, the J end by 7 bases, with 12 bases between. The CDR3 is 14 residues long. Germline V CDR1 and CDR2: SGHRS, YFSETQ. The CDR3 region has the DNA TGCGCCAGCAGCGCCGGGAGTGTCAATTCACCCCTCCACTTT. Amino acids: CASSAGSVNSPLHF. Full variable domain (missing parts from reference TRBV5-1 and TRBJ1-6): KAGVTQTPRYLIKTRGQQVTLSCSPISGHRSVSWYQQTPGQGLQFLFEYFSETQRNKGNFPGRFSGRQFSNSRSEMNVSTLELGDSALYLCASSAGSVNSPLHFGNGTRLTVT.

The rearrangement links TRBV7-8 to TRBJ2-1; D may be TRBD2 (5 bases). Per germline, CDR1 SGHVS and CDR2 FQNEAQ. V lost 1 base and J lost 3, with 16 bases in between. The CDR3 runs 17 residues. CDR3 in amino acids: CASSLGSGSGNYNEQFF. The CDR3 DNA is TGTGCCAGCAGCTTAGGGTCGGGGTCGGGTAACTACAATGAGCAGTTCTTC.

The CDR3 DNA reads TGCAGTGCTAGCCCAGCGGGAGCTCCAGATACGCAGTATTTT. Amino acids: CSASPAGAPDTQYF. J is TRBJ2-3 and V is TRBV20-1; 8 bases fit TRBD2. After removal of 3 bases from V and 4 bases from J, the junction contained 6 bases not matched to a gene. The germline V gene has CDR1 DFQATT and CDR2 SNEGSKA (reference sequence). The CDR3 contains 14 residues.

The chain links TRBV12-3 or TRBV12-4 to TRBJ2-7, with 9 bases identical to TRBD1. The CDR3 has 14 residues. V gave up 5 bases and J gave up 6 bases; unmatched junction bases: 8. The CDR3: CASSPGQGYGEQYF. Here the CDR3 DNA reads TGTGCCAGCAGTCCGGGACAGGGATATGGCGAGCAGTACTTC.